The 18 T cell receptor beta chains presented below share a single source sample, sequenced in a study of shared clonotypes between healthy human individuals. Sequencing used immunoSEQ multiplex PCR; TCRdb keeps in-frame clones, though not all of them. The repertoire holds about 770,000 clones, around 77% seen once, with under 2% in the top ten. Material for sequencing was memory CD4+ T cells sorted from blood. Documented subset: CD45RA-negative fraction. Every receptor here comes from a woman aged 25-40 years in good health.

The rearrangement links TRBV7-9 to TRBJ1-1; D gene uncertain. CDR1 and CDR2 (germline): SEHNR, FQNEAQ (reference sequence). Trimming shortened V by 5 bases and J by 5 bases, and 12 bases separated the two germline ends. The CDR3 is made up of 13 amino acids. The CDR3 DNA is TGTGCCAGCAGCCTGGAAGAGAGAACTGAAGCTTTCTTT. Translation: CASSLEERTEAFF.

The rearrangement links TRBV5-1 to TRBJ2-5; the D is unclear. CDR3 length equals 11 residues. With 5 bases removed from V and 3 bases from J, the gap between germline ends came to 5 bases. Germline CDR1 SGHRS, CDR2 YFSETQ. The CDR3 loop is CASRYEETQYF. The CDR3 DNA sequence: TGCGCCAGCAGGTACGAAGAGACCCAGTACTTC. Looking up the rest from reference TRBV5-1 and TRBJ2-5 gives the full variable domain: KAGVTQTPRYLIKTRGQQVTLSCSPISGHRSVSWYQQTPGQGLQFLFEYFSETQRNKGNFPGRFSGRQFSNSRSEMNVSTLELGDSALYLCASRYEETQYFGPGTRLLVL.

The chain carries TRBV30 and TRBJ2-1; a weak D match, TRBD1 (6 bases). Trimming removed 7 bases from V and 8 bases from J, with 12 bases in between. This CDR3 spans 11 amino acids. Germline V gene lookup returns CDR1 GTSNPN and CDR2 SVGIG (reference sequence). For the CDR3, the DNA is TGTGCCTTCAGGGGAGCCTATGAGCAGTTCTTC. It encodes CAFRGAYEQFF.

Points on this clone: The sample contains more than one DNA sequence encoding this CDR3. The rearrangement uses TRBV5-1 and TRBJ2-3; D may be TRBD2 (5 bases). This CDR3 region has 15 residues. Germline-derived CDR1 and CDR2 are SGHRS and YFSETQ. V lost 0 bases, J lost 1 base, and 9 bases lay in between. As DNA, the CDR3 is TGCGCCAGCAGCTTGGTCGGGGAAGGCACAGATACGCAGTATTTT. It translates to CASSLVGEGTDTQYF.

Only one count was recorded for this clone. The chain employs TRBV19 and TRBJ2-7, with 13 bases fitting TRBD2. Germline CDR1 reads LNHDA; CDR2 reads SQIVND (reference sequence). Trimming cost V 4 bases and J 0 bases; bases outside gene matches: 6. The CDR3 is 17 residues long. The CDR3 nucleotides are TGTGCCAGTAGTAGACTAGCGGGAGGCCAAAGCTCCTACGAGCAGTACTTC. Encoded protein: CASSRLAGGQSSYEQYF.

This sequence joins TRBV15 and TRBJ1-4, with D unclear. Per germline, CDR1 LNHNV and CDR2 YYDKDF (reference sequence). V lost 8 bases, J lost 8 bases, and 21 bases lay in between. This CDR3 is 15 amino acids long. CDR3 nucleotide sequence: TGTGCCACCGGAACCCAGACGGCGGGAGGGGAAAAACTGTTTTTT. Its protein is CATGTQTAGGEKLFF.

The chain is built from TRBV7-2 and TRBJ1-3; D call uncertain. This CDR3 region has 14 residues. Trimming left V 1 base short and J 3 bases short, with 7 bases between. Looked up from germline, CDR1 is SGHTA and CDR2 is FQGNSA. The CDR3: CASSLVTDGNTIYF. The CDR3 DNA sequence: TGTGCCAGCAGCTTAGTCACAGATGGAAACACCATATATTTT.

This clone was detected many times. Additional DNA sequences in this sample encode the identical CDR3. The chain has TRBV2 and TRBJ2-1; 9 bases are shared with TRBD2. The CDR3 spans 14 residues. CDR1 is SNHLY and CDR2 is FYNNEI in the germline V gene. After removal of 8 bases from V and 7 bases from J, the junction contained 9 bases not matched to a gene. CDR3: CASRGGRGENEQFF. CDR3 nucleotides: TGTGCCAGCCGGGGCGGGAGGGGGGAGAATGAGCAGTTCTTC.

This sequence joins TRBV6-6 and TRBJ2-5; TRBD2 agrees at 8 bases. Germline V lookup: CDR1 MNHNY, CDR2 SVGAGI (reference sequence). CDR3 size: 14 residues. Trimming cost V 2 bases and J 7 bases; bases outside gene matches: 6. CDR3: CASSYAGAGGTQYF. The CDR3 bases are TGTGCCAGCAGTTACGCGGGGGCGGGAGGGACCCAGTACTTC.

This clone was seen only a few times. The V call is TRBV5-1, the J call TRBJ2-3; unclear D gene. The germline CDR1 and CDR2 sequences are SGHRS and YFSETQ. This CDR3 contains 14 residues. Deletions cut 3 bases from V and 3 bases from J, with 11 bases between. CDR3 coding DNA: TGCGCCAGCAGCTCGACCGTGAGGACAGATACGCAGTATTTT. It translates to CASSSTVRTDTQYF.

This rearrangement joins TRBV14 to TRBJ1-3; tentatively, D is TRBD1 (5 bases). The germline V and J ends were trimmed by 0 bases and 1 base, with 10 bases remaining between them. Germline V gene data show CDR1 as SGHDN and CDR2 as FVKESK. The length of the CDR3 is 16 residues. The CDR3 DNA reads TGTGCCAGCAGCCAAGAAAGCAGGGCATCTGGAAACACCATATATTTT. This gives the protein CASSQESRASGNTIYF.

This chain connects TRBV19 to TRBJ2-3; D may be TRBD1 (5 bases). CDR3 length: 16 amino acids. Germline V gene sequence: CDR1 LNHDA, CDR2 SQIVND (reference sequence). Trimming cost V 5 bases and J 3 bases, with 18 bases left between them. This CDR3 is CASSDVSRVGTDTQYF. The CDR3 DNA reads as TGTGCCAGTAGTGACGTGAGCAGGGTGGGAACAGATACGCAGTATTTT.

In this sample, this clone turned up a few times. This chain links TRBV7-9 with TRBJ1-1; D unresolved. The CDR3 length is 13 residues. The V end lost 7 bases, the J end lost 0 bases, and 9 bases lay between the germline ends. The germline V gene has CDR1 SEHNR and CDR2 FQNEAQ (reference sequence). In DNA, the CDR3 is TGTGCCAGCACCAATGACTTGAACACTGAAGCTTTCTTT. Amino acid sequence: CASTNDLNTEAFF.

The CDR3 sequence: CASSLDRLDKTGELFF. In DNA, the CDR3 is TGTGCCAGCAGCTTAGACAGGTTGGATAAAACCGGGGAGCTGTTTTTT. This chain joins TRBV7-9 and TRBJ2-2; tentatively, D is TRBD1 (5 bases). V lost 1 base and J 5 bases, leaving 14 bases between the germline ends. The CDR3 spans 16 residues. Germline CDR1 SEHNR, CDR2 FQNEAQ (reference sequence).

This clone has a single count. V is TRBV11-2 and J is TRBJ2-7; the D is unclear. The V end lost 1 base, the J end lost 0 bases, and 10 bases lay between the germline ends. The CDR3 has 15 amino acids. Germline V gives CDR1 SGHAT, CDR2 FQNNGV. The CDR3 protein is CASSLGSESSYEQYF. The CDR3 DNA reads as TGTGCCAGCAGCTTAGGTTCGGAAAGCTCCTACGAGCAGTACTTC.

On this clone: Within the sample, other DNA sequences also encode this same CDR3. This CDR3 is CASTGTPGNTIYF. In DNA, the CDR3 is TGTGCCAGCACGGGGACCCCTGGAAACACCATATATTTT. The gene calls are TRBV9 and TRBJ1-3, with a tentative D call TRBD1 (5 bases). This CDR3 is 13 amino acids long. Germline lookup yields CDR1 SGDLS and CDR2 YYNGEE. Trimming took off 6 bases at V and 2 bases at J, with 9 bases between the two ends.

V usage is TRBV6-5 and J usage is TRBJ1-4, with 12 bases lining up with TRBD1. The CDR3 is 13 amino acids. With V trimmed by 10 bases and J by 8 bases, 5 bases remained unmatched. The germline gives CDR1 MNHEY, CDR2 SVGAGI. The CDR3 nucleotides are TGTGCCACCAGGGGGACAGGGGGCGAAAAACTGTTTTTT. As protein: CATRGTGGEKLFF.

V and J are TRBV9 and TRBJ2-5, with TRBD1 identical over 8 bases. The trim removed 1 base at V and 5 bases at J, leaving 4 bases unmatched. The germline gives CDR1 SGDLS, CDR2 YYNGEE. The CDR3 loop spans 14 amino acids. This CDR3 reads CASSVRTGWETQYF. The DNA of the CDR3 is TGTGCCAGCAGCGTAAGGACAGGGTGGGAGACCCAGTACTTC.